This T cell receptor beta chain was recovered during a study of OX40 agonist ivuxolimab in advanced cancers. Study in general: Each patient was given ivuxolimab into a vein every 2 weeks, at 0.01 to 10 mg/kg. A diagnosis of hepatocellular carcinoma, melanoma, renal cell or head and neck cancer was present in dose-escalation patients.

Trimming shortened V by 0 bases and J by 5 bases, and 12 bases separated the two germline ends. CDR1 SGHRS and CDR2 YFSETQ come from the germline V gene. The CDR3 sequence is 15 residues long. The data were produced by immunoSEQ multiplex PCR, yet TCRdb's version contains in-frame clones alone and is incomplete. The repertoire has about 32,000 clones, around 83% of them found once; the top ten carry approximately 20%. The clonotype comes from an adult with an advanced solid tumor such as melanoma, head and neck, liver or kidney cancer. V is TRBV5-1 and J is TRBJ2-1, with unresolved D. Sequenced material: CD4+ or CD8+ T cells sorted from blood, taken in a trial of the OX40 agonist ivuxolimab. CDR3 nucleotide sequence: TGCGCCAGCAGCTTGGGTCCAAAGTGGGACAATGAGCAGTTCTTC. Protein: CASSLGPKWDNEQFF.